This T cell receptor (beta chain) was captured by sequencing in a study of T cell responses to AZD1222 COVID-19 vaccine (dated by TCRdb to the early 2020s). Concerning the study at large: A total of just over 230 trial participants underwent TCR sequencing, of whom about 200 had received two doses of AZD1222 and 26 had received two doses of the MenACWY control vaccine. Enrollment into the trials was organized by age into subgroups of 18-55, 56-69 and 70-plus years, and those subgroups contained roughly 140, 27 and 60 TCR-sequenced participants, respectively. General study outcomes and caveats: Spike-specific TCR breadth and depth rose significantly after two AZD1222 doses compared with day 0 and with MenACWY recipients. Reportedly, close to half of the unique spike-specific TCRs recognized epitopes lying outside the regions that are mutated in the B.1.351 and B.1.1.7 variants. CD4 TCRs associated with the vaccine covered the entire spike protein, and the dominant responses were in regions 160-218 and 743-854. Participants were mostly white British and included more females than males, and it was suggested by the authors that clonal diversity may have been underestimated. Conclusions about previously exposed vaccinees were limited because only six AZD1222 recipients were SARS-CoV-2 seropositive at baseline. Because no day 14 peak-response samples were available, the repertoires could be characterized only after the peak T cell response. In the small 56-69-year group, the increase in depth fell short of significance, most likely because of low power.

The sample's time point label is to be understood as: about 28 days (+/-7) after the second vaccine dose. AZD1222 recipients given second doses at about 4 weeks or at about 12 weeks were pooled, since spike-specific TCR depth and breadth were not found to differ between the two schedules. The vaccinee samples were drawn from two UK trials, COV001 and COV002, one of which was a single-blind randomized controlled phase 2/3 trial testing AZD1222 (ChAdOx1 nCoV-19) in healthy adults. For TCRbeta chain sequencing, PBMC samples from trial participants were taken at day 0 and at day 28 after the second dose. Note on this clone: The antigen this receptor binds is unknown. No quality values exist for individual bases; no much larger clone is one base distant.

The CDR3 regions of human TCRbeta chains were analyzed by immunosequencing. Per the original workflow: TCRs in the repertoires were matched against a reference library of SARS-CoV-2-specific TCRs that had been generated with the MIRA antigen-specificity platform. Breadth meant the fraction of unique TCRs that were SARS-CoV-2-associated, whereas depth meant the fraction of total T cells that were SARS-CoV-2-associated. Using the MIRA data, every spike-specific TCR was mapped to the spike region that the TCR reacted to and assigned to either a CD4 or a CD8 class. Log10-transformed breadth and depth values were compared by one-way ANOVA with Sidak's multiple comparisons tests. The table was pulled from immuneACCESS by TCRdb, which kept in-frame rearrangements only. Such tables lose some clones; where checked, under half of the loss comes from unresolved V genes, and the rest has no known cause. V and J calls and clone size are those listed in that table; D and trimming were worked out from the DNA. This sample gives 140,000 or so clones in total; more than 75% of them show up just once. Jointly, the top ten make up about 3.4% of the sample.

V is cut by 1 base and J by 4 bases, and the space between the germline ends is 7 bases. The germline V gene sets CDR1 to MGHRA and CDR2 to YSYEKL. The CDR3, cysteine through phenylalanine, is 13 amino acids long. The CDR3 DNA has 39 bases and is translated from base 1. Sequencing was performed on peripheral blood, taken 28 days after the second AZD1222 dose. This sequence was found in an adult who received the AZD1222 COVID-19 vaccine. This chain is built from TRBV4-1 and TRBJ1-2; no confident D gene assignment can be made. The DNA is as follows: TGCGCCAGCAGCCAAGTTATAGGCTATGGCTACACCTTC. Translated, this is CASSQVIGYGYTF.